These 20 T cell receptor beta chains came from one sample sequenced in a study of CXCR3-negative and CXCR3-positive naive CD8 T cells. The TRB cDNA libraries were prepared by 5' RACE with UMI labels. Reprocessing the 5' RACE reads, TCRdb reports a single entry for every CDR3 protein and omits DNA. This listing includes under 75,000 distinct CDR3 sequences. The antigens for these receptors are not known. Study observations and caveats: Hydrophobicity was higher for TRB CDR3s found in CXCR3-positive naive cells than in CXCR3-negative naive cells.

The specimen sequenced was naive CXCR3+ CD8+ T cells from blood. The subset here: CD45RO-CCR7+CD27+CD95- naive CD8+ T cells expressing CXCR3 (TNR3+). These TCRs come from a human donor in good health. Some clones in this sample may be carry-over from other donors' samples.

The chain joins TRBV28 to TRBJ2-7. Germline CDR1 reads MDHEN; CDR2 reads SYDVKM. This CDR3 comprises 13 residues. The CDR3 here is CASSFMSSYEQYF.

The chain carries TRBV7-9 and TRBJ2-7. CDR1 and CDR2 (germline): SEHNR, FQNEAQ (reference sequence). The CDR3 extends over 12 amino acids. The CDR3 here is CASSLLPYEQYF.

V is TRBV12-3 or TRBV12-4 and J is TRBJ2-7; TCRdb gives TRBD1 as the D gene, but with no DNA this cannot be confirmed. The CDR3 consists of 13 residues. The CDR3 loop reads CASKATGYHEQYF.

J is TRBJ1-2 and V is TRBV7-2. Looked up from germline, CDR1 is SGHTA and CDR2 is FQGNSA. The CDR3 extends over 18 amino acids. CDR3 region: CASSPFPPPTEAGYGYTF.

The chain employs TRBV4-1 and TRBJ2-7; TCRdb names TRBD1, which stays unverified in the absence of DNA. CDR1 is MGHRA, CDR2 YSYEKL, per germline. The CDR3 sequence is 16 residues long. CDR3: CASSLTGTANSYEQYF.

V is TRBV4-3 and J is TRBJ1-5. This CDR3 has 15 residues. CDR1 LGHNA and CDR2 YSLEER come from the germline V gene. This chain's CDR3 is CASSQDRGVNQPQHF.

CDR3 in amino acids: CASSLGQGALANTEAFF. This chain uses TRBV4-2 with TRBJ1-1; TCRdb selects TRBD1, and the lack of DNA leaves this call unchecked. Germline V gene data show CDR1 as LGHNA and CDR2 as YNFKEQ. The CDR3 has 17 residues.

This sequence joins TRBV5-6 and TRBJ1-1; the D gene TCRdb calls, TRBD1, cannot be checked with no DNA. Germline assignment: CDR1 SGHDT and CDR2 YYEEEE. This CDR3 region has 14 residues. This CDR3 is CASSLGQGLIEAFF. The variable domain in full, with the rest retrieved from reference TRBV5-6 and TRBJ1-1, is DAGVTQSPTHLIKTRGQQVTLRCSPKSGHDTVSWYQQALGQGPQFIFQYYEEEERQRGNFPDRFSGHQFPNYSSELNVNALLLGDSALYLCASSLGQGLIEAFFGQGTRLTVV.

The V gene is TRBV6-6, the J gene TRBJ2-2; as DNA is missing, the TRBD1 call by TCRdb cannot be tested. Germline CDR1 reads MNHNY; CDR2 reads SVGAGI (reference sequence). The length of the CDR3 is 14 residues. The CDR3 region is CASSYSQGKGELFF.

The chain joins TRBV7-8 to TRBJ2-7; the TRBD1 assignment by TCRdb is unverifiable without DNA. Germline V lookup: CDR1 SGHVS, CDR2 FQNEAQ. There are 15 residues in the CDR3. The CDR3 loop is CASSIEIGPPYEQYF.

V gene TRBV12-3 or TRBV12-4 combines with J gene TRBJ2-5; as DNA is missing, the TRBD1 call by TCRdb cannot be tested. This CDR3 has 15 amino acids. Here the CDR3 reads CASRQTGGVGETQYF.

The chain has TRBV7-6 and TRBJ2-7. The CDR3 is 15 residues long. The germline V gene encodes CDR1 SGHVS and CDR2 FNYEAQ. The CDR3 sequence is CASSLSVGFSYEQYF.

The chain recombines TRBV7-9 with TRBJ2-7; TCRdb calls TRBD1, which cannot be checked without DNA. CDR1 and CDR2 (germline): SEHNR, FQNEAQ (reference sequence). The CDR3 spans 18 residues. The CDR3 spells CASSSTLPGQGRWYEQYF.

The chain uses TRBV19 and TRBJ2-7; TCRdb's D call of TRBD1 is untestable without DNA. The V gene's germline CDR1 is LNHDA and CDR2 SQIVND (reference sequence). CDR3 size: 13 residues. The CDR3 is CASRPGSSYEQYF.

The V and J genes are TRBV27 and TRBJ2-7. Germline V gene data show CDR1 as MNHEY and CDR2 as SMNVEV (reference sequence). This CDR3 is built from 13 residues. CDR3 protein: CASSLSSSGEQYF.

The V gene is TRBV7-2, the J gene TRBJ2-3; the TCRdb call, TRBD1, lacks DNA for checking. Germline V gives CDR1 SGHTA, CDR2 FQGNSA. This CDR3 is built from 13 residues. This CDR3 reads CASNGGGTDTQYF.

The chain has TRBV7-3 and TRBJ2-1. The CDR3 covers 12 residues. Germline CDR1 reads SGHTA; CDR2 reads FQGTGA. The CDR3 sequence is CASSYVGNEQFF.

The chain links TRBV6-6 to TRBJ2-7; TCRdb outputs TRBD1, but without DNA this stays unchecked. The CDR3 covers 15 residues. CDR1 MNHNY and CDR2 SVGAGI come from the germline V gene (reference sequence). The CDR3 protein is CASSWVAGGVDEQYF.

The chain recombines TRBV4-3 with TRBJ2-1; TCRdb gives TRBD2 as the D gene, but with no DNA this cannot be confirmed. Per germline, CDR1 LGHNA and CDR2 YSLEER. The CDR3 spans 14 residues. CDR3 in amino acids: CASSQDRRTNEQFF.

V usage is TRBV28 and J usage is TRBJ2-5; TCRdb returns TRBD1, unconfirmable since there is no DNA. Germline values: CDR1 MDHEN, CDR2 SYDVKM. This CDR3 has 15 amino acids. The CDR3 sequence: CASTSSQGPQETQYF.